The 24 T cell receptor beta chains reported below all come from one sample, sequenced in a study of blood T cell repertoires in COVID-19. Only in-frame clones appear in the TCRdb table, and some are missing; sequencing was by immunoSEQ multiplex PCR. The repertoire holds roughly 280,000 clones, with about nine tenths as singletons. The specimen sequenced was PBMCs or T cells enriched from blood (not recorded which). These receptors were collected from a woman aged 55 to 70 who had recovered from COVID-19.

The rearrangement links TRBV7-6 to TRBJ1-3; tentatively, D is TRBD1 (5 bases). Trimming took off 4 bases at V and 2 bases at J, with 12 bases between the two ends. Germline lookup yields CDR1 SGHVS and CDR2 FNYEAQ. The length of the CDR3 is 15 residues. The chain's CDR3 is CASSSQPGTGNTIYF. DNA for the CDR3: TGTGCCAGCAGCTCCCAACCAGGGACTGGAAACACCATATATTTT.

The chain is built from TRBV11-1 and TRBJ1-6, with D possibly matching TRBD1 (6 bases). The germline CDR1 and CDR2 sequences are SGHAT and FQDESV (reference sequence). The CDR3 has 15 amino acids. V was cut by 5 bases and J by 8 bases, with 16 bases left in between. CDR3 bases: TGTGCCAGCAGCCCGCGCATAGGGGGGGATTCACCCCTCCACTTT. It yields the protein CASSPRIGGDSPLHF.

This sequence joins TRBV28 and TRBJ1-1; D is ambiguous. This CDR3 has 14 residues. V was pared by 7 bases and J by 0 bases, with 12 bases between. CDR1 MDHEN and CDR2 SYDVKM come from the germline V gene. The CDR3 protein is CASMPGGMNTEAFF. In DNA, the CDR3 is TGTGCCAGCATGCCGGGCGGGATGAACACTGAAGCTTTCTTT.

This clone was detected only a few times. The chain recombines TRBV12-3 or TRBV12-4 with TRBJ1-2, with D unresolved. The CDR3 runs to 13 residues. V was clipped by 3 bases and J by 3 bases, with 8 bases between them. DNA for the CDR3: TGTGCCAGCAGTTTGGGGAGCTACTATGGCTACACCTTC. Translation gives CASSLGSYYGYTF.

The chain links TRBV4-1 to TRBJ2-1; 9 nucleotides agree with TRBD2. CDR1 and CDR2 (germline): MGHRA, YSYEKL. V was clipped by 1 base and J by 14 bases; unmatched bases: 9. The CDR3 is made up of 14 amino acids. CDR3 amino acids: CASSQGAAGGEKFF. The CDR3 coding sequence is TGCGCCAGCAGCCAAGGAGCAGCGGGGGGTGAAAAGTTCTTC.

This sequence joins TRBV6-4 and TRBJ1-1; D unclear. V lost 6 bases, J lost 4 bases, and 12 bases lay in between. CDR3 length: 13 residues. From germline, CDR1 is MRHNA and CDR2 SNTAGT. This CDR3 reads CASSASGGTEAFF. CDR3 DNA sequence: TGTGCCAGCAGCGCCTCAGGAGGCACTGAAGCTTTCTTT.

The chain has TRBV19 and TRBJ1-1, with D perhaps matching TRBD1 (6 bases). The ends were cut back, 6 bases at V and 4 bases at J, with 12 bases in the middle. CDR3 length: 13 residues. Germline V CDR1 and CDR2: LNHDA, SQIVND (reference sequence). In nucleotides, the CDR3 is TGTGCCAGTAGCCTGAGGGGGGGCACTGAAGCTTTCTTT. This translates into CASSLRGGTEAFF.

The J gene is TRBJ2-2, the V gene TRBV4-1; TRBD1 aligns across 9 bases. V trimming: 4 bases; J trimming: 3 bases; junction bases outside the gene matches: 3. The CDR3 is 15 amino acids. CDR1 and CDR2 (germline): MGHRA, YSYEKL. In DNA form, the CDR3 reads TGCGCCAGCAGCCGGGGACAGGGTTACACCGGGGAGCTGTTTTTT. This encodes CASSRGQGYTGELFF.

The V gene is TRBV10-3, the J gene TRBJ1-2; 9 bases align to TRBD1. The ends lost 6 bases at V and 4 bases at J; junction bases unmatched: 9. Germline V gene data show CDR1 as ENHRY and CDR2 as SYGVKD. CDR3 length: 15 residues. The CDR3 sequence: CAIRGEGQGFYGYTF. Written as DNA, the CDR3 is TGTGCCATCAGGGGTGAGGGACAGGGATTCTATGGCTACACCTTC.

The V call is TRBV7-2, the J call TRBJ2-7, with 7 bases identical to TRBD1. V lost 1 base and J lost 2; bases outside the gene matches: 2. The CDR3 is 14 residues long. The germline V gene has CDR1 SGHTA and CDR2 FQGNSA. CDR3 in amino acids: CASSLVTGAYEQYF. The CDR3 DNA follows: TGTGCCAGCAGCTTAGTCACAGGGGCCTACGAGCAGTACTTC.

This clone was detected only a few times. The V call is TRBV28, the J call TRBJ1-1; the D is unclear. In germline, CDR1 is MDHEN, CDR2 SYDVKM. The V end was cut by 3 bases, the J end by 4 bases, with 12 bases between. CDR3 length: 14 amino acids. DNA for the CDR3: TGTGCCAGCAGTTTGCCGGGTATCATCACTGAAGCTTTCTTT. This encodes CASSLPGIITEAFF.

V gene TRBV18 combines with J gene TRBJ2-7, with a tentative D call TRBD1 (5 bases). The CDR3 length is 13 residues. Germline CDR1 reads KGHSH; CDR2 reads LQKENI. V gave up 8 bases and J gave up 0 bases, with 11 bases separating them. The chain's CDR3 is CASTTDGSYEQYF. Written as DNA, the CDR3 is TGTGCCAGCACGACAGACGGCTCCTACGAGCAGTACTTC.

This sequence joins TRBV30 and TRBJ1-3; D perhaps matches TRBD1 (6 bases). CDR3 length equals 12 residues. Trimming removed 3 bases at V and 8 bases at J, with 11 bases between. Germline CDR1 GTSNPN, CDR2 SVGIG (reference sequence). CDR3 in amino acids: CAWRPPGDTIYF. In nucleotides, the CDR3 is TGTGCCTGGAGGCCCCCAGGGGACACCATATATTTT. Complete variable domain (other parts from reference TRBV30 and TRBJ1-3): SQTIHQWPATLVQPVGSPLSLECTVEGTSNPNLYWYRQAAGRGLQLLFYSVGIGQISSEVPQNLSASRPQDRQFILSSKKLLLSDSGFYLCAWRPPGDTIYFGEGSWLTVV.

The CDR3 spells CASSYPGTGIGDSPLHF. For the CDR3, the DNA is TGTGCCAGCAGTTACCCCGGGACAGGGATTGGGGATTCACCCCTCCACTTT. V is TRBV28 and J is TRBJ1-6, with 9 bases matching TRBD1. Germline V gene lookup returns CDR1 MDHEN and CDR2 SYDVKM. V lost 4 bases to trimming and J lost 8 bases; unmatched junction nucleotides: 12. CDR3 size: 17 residues.

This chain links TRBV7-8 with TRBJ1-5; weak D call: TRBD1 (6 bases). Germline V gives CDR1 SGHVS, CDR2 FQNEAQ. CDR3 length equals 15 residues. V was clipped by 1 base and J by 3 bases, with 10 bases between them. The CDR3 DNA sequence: TGTGCCAGCAGCTTAGGTGTGGGGGCCAATCAGCCCCAGCATTTT. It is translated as CASSLGVGANQPQHF.

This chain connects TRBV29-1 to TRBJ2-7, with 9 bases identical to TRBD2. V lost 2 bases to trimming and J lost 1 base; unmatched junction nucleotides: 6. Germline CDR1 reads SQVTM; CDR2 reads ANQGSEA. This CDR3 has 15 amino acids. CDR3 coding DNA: TGCAGCGTTGAAATGGGAGCGGGGGGATCCTACGAGCAGTACTTC. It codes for CSVEMGAGGSYEQYF.

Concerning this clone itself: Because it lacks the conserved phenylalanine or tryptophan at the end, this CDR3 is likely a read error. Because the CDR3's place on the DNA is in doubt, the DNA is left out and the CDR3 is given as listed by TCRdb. CDR3 residues: CASSQRLHKRQGTLR. This chain uses TRBV3-1 (or the pseudogene TRBV3-2) with TRBJ1-5; the listed D gene, TRBD1, was not tested against the DNA. Germline loops: CDR1 LGHDT, CDR2 YNNKEL (reference sequence). From its first to its last residue, the CDR3 has 15 amino acids.

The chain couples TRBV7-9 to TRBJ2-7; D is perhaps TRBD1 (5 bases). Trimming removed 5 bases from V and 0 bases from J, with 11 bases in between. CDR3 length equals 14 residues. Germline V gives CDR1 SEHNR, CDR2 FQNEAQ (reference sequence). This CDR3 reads CASSTRQSSYEQYF. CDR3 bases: TGTGCCAGCAGCACCCGACAGAGCTCCTACGAGCAGTACTTC.

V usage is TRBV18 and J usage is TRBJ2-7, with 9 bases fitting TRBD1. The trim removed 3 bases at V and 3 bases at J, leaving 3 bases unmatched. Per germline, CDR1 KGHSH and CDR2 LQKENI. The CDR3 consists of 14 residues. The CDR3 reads CASSPGTGFYEQYF. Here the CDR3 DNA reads TGTGCCAGCTCACCCGGGACAGGGTTCTACGAGCAGTACTTC.

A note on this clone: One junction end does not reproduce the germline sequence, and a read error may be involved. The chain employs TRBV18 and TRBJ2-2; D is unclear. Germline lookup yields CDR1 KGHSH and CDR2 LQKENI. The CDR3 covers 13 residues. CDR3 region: CASSPPNSGELFF. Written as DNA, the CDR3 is TGTGCCAGCTCACCACCGAACTCCGGGGAGCTGTTTTTT.

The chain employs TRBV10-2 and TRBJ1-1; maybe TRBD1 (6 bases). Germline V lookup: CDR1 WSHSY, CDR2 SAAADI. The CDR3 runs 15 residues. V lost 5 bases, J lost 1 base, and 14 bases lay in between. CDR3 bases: TGCGCCAGCAGTCGGGACATCGAGGCGAACACTGAAGCTTTCTTT. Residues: CASSRDIEANTEAFF.

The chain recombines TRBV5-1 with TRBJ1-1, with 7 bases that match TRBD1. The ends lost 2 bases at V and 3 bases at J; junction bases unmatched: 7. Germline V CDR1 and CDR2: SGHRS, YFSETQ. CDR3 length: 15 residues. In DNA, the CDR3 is TGCGCCAGCAGCTTCCACAGGGGCCCAGACACTGAAGCTTTCTTT. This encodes CASSFHRGPDTEAFF. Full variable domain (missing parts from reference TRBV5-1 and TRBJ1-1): KAGVTQTPRYLIKTRGQQVTLSCSPISGHRSVSWYQQTPGQGLQFLFEYFSETQRNKGNFPGRFSGRQFSNSRSEMNVSTLELGDSALYLCASSFHRGPDTEAFFGQGTRLTVV.

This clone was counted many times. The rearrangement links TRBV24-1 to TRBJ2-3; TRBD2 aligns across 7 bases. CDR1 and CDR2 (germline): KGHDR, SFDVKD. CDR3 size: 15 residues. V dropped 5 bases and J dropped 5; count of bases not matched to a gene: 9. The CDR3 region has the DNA TGTGCCACCAGTGCCCCCAGCGGGGAGCAAGATACGCAGTATTTT. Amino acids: CATSAPSGEQDTQYF.

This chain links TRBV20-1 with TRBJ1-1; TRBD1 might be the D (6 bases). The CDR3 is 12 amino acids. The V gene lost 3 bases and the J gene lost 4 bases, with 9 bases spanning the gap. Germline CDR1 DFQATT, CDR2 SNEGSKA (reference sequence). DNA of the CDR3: TGCAGTGCTAGTCGGGGGGCCACTGAAGCTTTCTTT. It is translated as CSASRGATEAFF.